This is a list of T cell receptor beta chains from one sample in a study of blood T cell repertoires in COVID-19. Method: immunoSEQ multiplex PCR; TCRdb's copy keeps in-frame clones and lacks some. The repertoire holds approximately 270,000 clones, with approximately 86% as singletons. The source material was peripheral blood. The receptors shown here come from an elderly man with acute or convalescent COVID-19. The CDR3 runs from the conserved cysteine through the conserved F or W. A D gene is named only where the DNA matches it firmly. Some rows mark clone size as missing; the rest say once, few, many or name a class of expanded clone.

abundance	v_gene	len	d_gene	j_gene	CDR3aa	CDR3nt
-	TRBV19	15	-	TRBJ2-2	CASSAVRGNTGELFF	TGTGCCAGTAGCGCCGTCAGGGGAAACACCGGGGAGCTGTTTTTT
-	TRBV7-2	11	-	TRBJ1-2	CASSVTGDYTF	TGTGCCAGCAGCGTTACAGGAGACTACACCTTC
once	TRBV2	13	-	TRBJ2-5	CASGGDTQETQYF	TGTGCCAGCGGGGGGGACACACAAGAGACCCAGTACTTC
few	TRBV7-9	15	-	TRBJ1-2	CASSSPIDRRYGYTF	TGTGCCAGCAGCTCACCTATTGACAGAAGATATGGCTACACCTTC
once	TRBV5-4	15	TRBD1	TRBJ2-1	CASTIGQGVYNEQFF	TGTGCCAGCACCATCGGACAGGGAGTTTACAATGAGCAGTTCTTC
-	TRBV7-9	16	TRBD1	TRBJ1-6	CASSLGAGTGGSPLHF	TGTGCCAGCAGCTTAGGTGCCGGGACAGGGGGTTCACCCCTCCACTTT
-	TRBV4-1	17	TRBD1	TRBJ1-5	CASSQDLRQGALQPQHF	TGCGCCAGCAGCCAAGATCTGAGACAGGGGGCATTGCAGCCCCAGCATTTT
-	TRBV6-2/TRBV6-3	16	-	TRBJ2-1	CASSALGMGAYNEQFF	TGTGCCAGCAGTGCACTTGGAATGGGAGCCTACAATGAGCAGTTCTTC
-	TRBV5-6	14	-	TRBJ2-1	CASSLGQGRNEQFF	TGTGCCAGCAGCTTGGGGCAGGGTAGAAATGAGCAGTTCTTC
-	TRBV27	16	TRBD1	TRBJ2-7	CASSPGSRQGGYEQYF	TGTGCCAGCAGCCCCGGGTCCCGACAGGGGGGCTACGAGCAGTACTTC
-	TRBV5-5	18	-	TRBJ2-1	CASSLSRGFRGSINEQFF	TGTGCCAGCAGCTTATCACGAGGTTTCAGGGGTAGTATCAATGAGCAGTTCTTC
-	TRBV4-3	15	-	TRBJ1-1	CASSQGSVRNTEAFF	TGCGCCAGCAGCCAAGGTTCGGTTCGTAACACTGAAGCTTTCTTT
once	TRBV29-1	15	TRBD2	TRBJ2-3	CSVELVGGYTDTQYF	TGCAGCGTTGAATTGGTGGGAGGGTACACAGATACGCAGTATTTT
-	TRBV5-4	15	-	TRBJ2-2	CASSFRGTGTGELFF	TGTGCCAGCAGCTTCCGGGGGACGGGCACCGGGGAGCTGTTTTTT
-	TRBV6-5	15	-	TRBJ2-7	CASTPSLGSSYEQYF	TGTGCCAGCACCCCCTCGCTGGGGAGCTCCTACGAGCAGTACTTC
-	TRBV4-3	16	TRBD1	TRBJ2-2	CASSRTDRGPTGELFF	TGCGCCAGCAGCCGAACAGACAGGGGCCCCACCGGGGAGCTGTTTTTT